Presented here are 27 T cell receptor beta chains from one specimen sequenced in a study of control samples from healthy donors and cancer patients. Repertoires were generated with immunoSEQ multiplex PCR, while TCRdb's copy carries only in-frame clones and drops some. Counted here are 150,000 to 200,000 clones, over 85% occurring once; the ten biggest clones make up 9.5% to 15%. The sample consisted of blood. These receptor sequences come from a man aged 30-40 years in good health.

This clone came up once. The chain joins TRBV7-9 to TRBJ2-1; unclear D gene. Germline V gene lookup returns CDR1 SEHNR and CDR2 FQNEAQ (reference sequence). V was clipped by 5 bases and J by 0 bases, with 8 bases between them. This CDR3 spans 14 amino acids. CDR3 sequence: CASSPSNSYNEQFF. The CDR3 DNA is TGTGCCAGCAGCCCGAGTAACTCCTACAATGAGCAGTTCTTC.

The chain couples TRBV6-5 to TRBJ2-2; 12 positions agree with TRBD1. In germline, CDR1 is MNHEY, CDR2 SVGAGI. V lost 8 bases to trimming and J lost 6 bases; unmatched junction nucleotides: 7. This CDR3 contains 15 residues. CDR3 residues: CASRGGQGAAGELFF. DNA for the CDR3: TGTGCCAGCCGAGGGGGACAGGGGGCGGCCGGGGAGCTGTTTTTT.

This chain uses TRBV30 with TRBJ2-3; D assignment may be TRBD1 or TRBD2 (5 bases each). The CDR3 is 12 amino acids. The V and J ends lost 5 bases and 1 base respectively, with 7 bases between them. Per germline, CDR1 GTSNPN and CDR2 SVGIG (reference sequence). CDR3 loop: CAWGGGTDTQYF. CDR3 DNA: TGTGCCTGGGGGGGAGGCACAGATACGCAGTATTTT. The full variable domain, its missing parts supplied by reference TRBV30 and TRBJ2-3, is SQTIHQWPATLVQPVGSPLSLECTVEGTSNPNLYWYRQAAGRGLQLLFYSVGIGQISSEVPQNLSASRPQDRQFILSSKKLLLSDSGFYLCAWGGGTDTQYFGPGTRLTVL.

The J gene is TRBJ2-5, the V gene TRBV7-7; D might be TRBD1 (6 bases). V lost 3 bases, J lost 0 bases, and 11 bases lay in between. Germline V CDR1 and CDR2: SSHAT, FNYEAQ (reference sequence). The CDR3 has 15 residues. CDR3 DNA: TGTGCCAGCAGCTTGGACCAGGGGTACCAAGAGACCCAGTACTTC. It codes for CASSLDQGYQETQYF.

The genes are TRBV6-5 and TRBJ1-2; the D is unclear. V was shortened by 6 bases and J by 4 bases, with 12 bases between the two germline ends. The CDR3 has 13 residues. Germline assignment: CDR1 MNHEY and CDR2 SVGAGI. The CDR3 coding sequence is TGTGCCAGCAGGTTACCGGGTTCCTATGGCTACACCTTC. Its translation is CASRLPGSYGYTF.

This rearrangement joins TRBV3-1 (or the pseudogene TRBV3-2) to TRBJ2-2, with TRBD2 matching 8 bases. This CDR3 comprises 14 residues. Unmatched junction bases numbered 1, after V lost 6 bases and J lost 1 base. Germline CDR1 is LGHDT and CDR2 is YNNKEL (reference sequence). Written as DNA, the CDR3 is TGTGCCAGCAGACGGGGGGGGAACACCGGGGAGCTGTTTTTT. It yields the protein CASRRGGNTGELFF.

CDR3 sequence reads: CASSAHVSTLAASYEQYF. The CDR3 region has the DNA TGTGCCAGCAGCGCACACGTGTCAACACTAGCGGCCTCCTACGAGCAGTACTTC. The chain joins TRBV7-6 to TRBJ2-7, with 8 nucleotides matching TRBD2. This CDR3 has 18 amino acids. Germline V lookup: CDR1 SGHVS, CDR2 FNYEAQ. With V trimmed by 5 bases and J by 0 bases, 15 bases remained unmatched.

This chain uses TRBV27 with TRBJ2-5; tentative D call: TRBD2 (5 bases). The ends were cut back, 9 bases at V and 5 bases at J, with 25 bases in the middle. This CDR3 spans 16 amino acids. In germline, CDR1 is MNHEY, CDR2 SMNVEV (reference sequence). As DNA, the CDR3 is TGTGCCAGTCGTAAATTCGACGTTCGGGGTCACGAGACCCAGTACTTC. Protein: CASRKFDVRGHETQYF.

The sample holds one count of this clone. This chain connects TRBV15 to TRBJ1-1; possible D gene TRBD1, 5 bases. Germline CDR1 and CDR2: LNHNV and YYDKDF (reference sequence). The germline V and J ends were trimmed by 8 bases and 2 bases, with 12 bases remaining between them. The CDR3 sequence is 13 residues long. CDR3 region: CATAAGVNTEAFF. CDR3 DNA: TGTGCCACCGCAGCGGGGGTCAACACTGAAGCTTTCTTT.

The chain joins TRBV18 to TRBJ2-2; TRBD2 is a possible D gene (7 bases). The V and J ends lost 3 bases and 1 base respectively, with 15 bases between them. The CDR3 loop spans 17 amino acids. The germline V gene has CDR1 KGHSH and CDR2 LQKENI. The CDR3 region has the DNA TGTGCCAGCTCACCCCGGGGGCGGGAGTGGAACACCGGGGAGCTGTTTTTT. Its translation: CASSPRGREWNTGELFF.

The chain carries TRBV6-1 and TRBJ1-1; no firm D call. CDR1 is MNHNS and CDR2 is SASEGT in the germline V gene. This CDR3 has 15 residues. Between the trimmed V and J ends, which lost 2 bases and 2 bases, there was a span of 12 bases. The CDR3: CASSERGRLNTEAFF. The CDR3 DNA reads as TGTGCCAGCAGTGAAAGAGGCAGGCTTAACACTGAAGCTTTCTTT.

The V and J genes are TRBV29-1 and TRBJ2-1, with a weak D call TRBD1 (6 bases). CDR1 and CDR2 from the germline V gene are SQVTM and ANQGSEA. The length of the CDR3 is 14 residues. Trimming left V 7 bases short and J 0 bases short, with 13 bases between. CDR3 coding DNA: TGCAGCGCCAGGGACAAGAGCTCCTACAATGAGCAGTTCTTC. This translates into CSARDKSSYNEQFF.

In its sample, this clone was seen once. The rearrangement joins TRBV27 to TRBJ2-2, with 14 bases fitting TRBD2. Trimming took 6 bases from V and 6 from J; bases not matched to a gene: 3. Looked up from germline, CDR1 is MNHEY and CDR2 is SMNVEV (reference sequence). CDR3 length: 15 amino acids. The CDR3 here is CASRGTSGSPGELFF. CDR3 coding DNA: TGTGCCAGCAGGGGGACTAGCGGGAGCCCCGGGGAGCTGTTTTTT.

The rearrangement uses TRBV4-2 and TRBJ1-3; D gene uncertain. The CDR3 consists of 15 residues. V lost 4 bases and J lost 3, with 13 bases in between. Germline CDR1 and CDR2: LGHNA and YNFKEQ. CDR3 coding DNA: TGTGCCAGCAGCCCTCTGGATCGTAATGGAAACACCATATATTTT. This sequence encodes CASSPLDRNGNTIYF.

This clone was counted a single time. The CDR3 DNA sequence: TGTGCCAGCAGTTATGGGCATTCCGGGGAGCTGTTTTTT. Encoded protein: CASSYGHSGELFF. The genes are TRBV6-2 or TRBV6-3 and TRBJ2-2; D is undetermined. With 3 bases removed from V and 6 bases from J, the gap between germline ends came to 8 bases. CDR1 is MNHEY, CDR2 SVGEGT, per germline. The CDR3 spans 13 residues.

The chain has TRBV7-9 and TRBJ2-1; D is unresolved. The V gene lost 3 bases and the J gene lost 6 bases, with 3 bases spanning the gap. The CDR3 contains 11 residues. From germline, CDR1 is SEHNR and CDR2 FQNEAQ (reference sequence). DNA for the CDR3: TGTGCCAGCAGCTTTACCAATGAGCAGTTCTTC. It is translated as CASSFTNEQFF.

Points on this clone: The same CDR3 is also encoded by other DNA sequences in this sample. The chain recombines TRBV7-3 with TRBJ1-3; 9 nucleotides match TRBD1. V lost 5 bases and J lost 2; bases outside the gene matches: 4. Germline-derived CDR1 and CDR2 are SGHTA and FQGTGA. The CDR3 runs 15 residues. DNA for the CDR3: TGTGCCAGCAGCCTGGGACAGGGAGCTGGAAACACCATATATTTT. Residues: CASSLGQGAGNTIYF.

J is TRBJ1-1 and V is TRBV4-2; 7 bases are a match to TRBD1. Germline-derived CDR1 and CDR2 are LGHNA and YNFKEQ. The CDR3 totals 15 residues. V lost 3 bases to trimming and J lost 1 base; unmatched junction nucleotides: 5. The CDR3 sequence is CASSQLGQKNTEAFF. DNA for the CDR3: TGTGCCAGCAGCCAGTTGGGACAGAAGAACACTGAAGCTTTCTTT.

This rearrangement joins TRBV28 to TRBJ2-2; D is undetermined. The CDR3 spans 12 residues. V was shortened by 5 bases and J by 6 bases, with 7 bases between the two germline ends. Germline CDR1 reads MDHEN; CDR2 reads SYDVKM. Here the CDR3 DNA reads TGTGCCAGCAGTCTTTGGGCCGGGGAGCTGTTTTTT. The encoded protein is CASSLWAGELFF.

The V call is TRBV7-2, the J call TRBJ2-5, with D perhaps TRBD2 (6 bases). V gave up 1 base and J gave up 1 base, with 13 bases separating them. The germline V gene has CDR1 SGHTA and CDR2 FQGNSA. The CDR3 length is 16 residues. The CDR3 sequence is CASSLGIGSVQETQYF. The CDR3 region has the DNA TGTGCCAGCAGCTTAGGTATCGGGAGCGTCCAAGAGACCCAGTACTTC.

The chain employs TRBV18 and TRBJ2-5, with 9 bases identical to TRBD1. The V segment lost 2 bases and the J segment 4 bases; nucleotides outside the gene matches: 8. Germline CDR1 is KGHSH and CDR2 is LQKENI. This CDR3 comprises 16 residues. CDR3 amino acids: CASSPSGTGLGETQYF. The CDR3 nucleotides are TGTGCCAGCTCACCATCAGGGACAGGGCTGGGAGAGACCCAGTACTTC. The whole variable domain, remainder taken from reference TRBV18 and TRBJ2-5, is NAGVMQNPRHLVRRRGQEARLRCSPMKGHSHVYWYRQLPEEGLKFMVYLQKENIIDESGMPKERFSAEFPKEGPSILRIQQVVRGDSAAYFCASSPSGTGLGETQYFGPGTRLLVL.

This clone was recorded a few times. V usage is TRBV12-3 or TRBV12-4 and J usage is TRBJ2-2, with D unresolved. This CDR3 has 13 residues. The ends were cut back, 3 bases at V and 5 bases at J, with 7 bases in the middle. The CDR3 nucleotides read TGTGCCAGCAGTTTTCGCCGGACCGGGGAGCTGTTTTTT. This translates into CASSFRRTGELFF.

CDR3 in DNA: TGTGCCAGCAGCTCCCTCGGGGGGCAAGGACAGCCCCAGCATTTT. It codes for CASSSLGGQGQPQHF. J is TRBJ1-5 and V is TRBV6-2 or TRBV6-3, with D perhaps matching TRBD1 (6 bases). V lost 6 bases, J lost 7 bases, and 19 bases lay in between. The CDR3 is 15 residues long. Germline V lookup: CDR1 MNHEY, CDR2 SVGEGT.

CDR3 region: CASSLAGPEDEQFF. The CDR3, as DNA: TGTGCCAGCAGCTTAGCGGGACCTGAGGATGAGCAGTTCTTC. The V and J genes are TRBV7-6 and TRBJ2-1; either TRBD1 or TRBD2 may supply D (5 bases each). Germline CDR1 reads SGHVS; CDR2 reads FNYEAQ. The CDR3 loop spans 14 amino acids. V lost 0 bases to trimming and J lost 8 bases, with 11 bases between them.

The V gene is TRBV25-1, the J gene TRBJ2-7; 7 bases are a match to TRBD2. J was trimmed by 2 bases and V by 8 bases; bases with no gene match: 3. The CDR3 runs 12 residues. The germline gives CDR1 MGHDK, CDR2 SYGVNS. CDR3 sequence (DNA): TGTGCCAGCGCGGGAGTGGCCTACGAGCAGTACTTC. Translating gives CASAGVAYEQYF.

The rearrangement uses TRBV5-1 and TRBJ1-2, with no clear D. The germline V gene has CDR1 SGHRS and CDR2 YFSETQ. The CDR3 runs to 14 residues. Trimming removed 0 bases from V and 1 base from J, with 7 bases in between. Here the CDR3 DNA reads TGCGCCAGCAGCTTGGTAGGGAGTAACTATGGCTACACCTTC. Amino acid sequence: CASSLVGSNYGYTF. The complete variable domain, with remaining parts taken from reference TRBV5-1 and TRBJ1-2, reads KAGVTQTPRYLIKTRGQQVTLSCSPISGHRSVSWYQQTPGQGLQFLFEYFSETQRNKGNFPGRFSGRQFSNSRSEMNVSTLELGDSALYLCASSLVGSNYGYTFGSGTRLTVV.

This clone was observed a single time. The rearrangement uses TRBV28 and TRBJ2-7; D unresolved. The V gene's germline CDR1 is MDHEN and CDR2 SYDVKM. This CDR3 is 12 amino acids long. V dropped 3 bases and J dropped 4 bases, with 7 bases sitting between them. CDR3 residues: CASSFPGYEQYF. For the CDR3, the DNA is TGTGCCAGCAGTTTTCCCGGATACGAGCAGTACTTC.